The rows below give T cell receptor beta chains drawn from one sample of a study of CD8 T cells in ankylosing spondylitis. MiXCR was run by TCRdb on the 5' RACE reads, yielding one entry per CDR3 protein. The table lists a few hundred thousand distinct CDR3 sequences, 15% to 20% of them singletons. Sequenced input: blood, either unsorted or a sorted T cell fraction (not recorded which). The source of these receptors is a male donor with ankylosing spondylitis. The CDR3 runs from the conserved cysteine through the conserved F or W. A D gene is named only where the DNA matches it firmly. Rows give clone size only sometimes, using once, few, many, or a class for an expanded clone.

size | J | V | D | CDR3 | DNA
few | TRBJ2-1 | TRBV18 | TRBD2 | CASSTPGLAVLDEQFF | TGTGCCAGCTCAACTCCGGGACTAGCGGTCTTGGATGAGCAGTTCTTC
few | TRBJ1-1 | TRBV6-1 | . | CASNGHTNTEAFF | TGTGCCAGCAACGGGCACACGAACACTGAAGCTTTCTTT
few | TRBJ2-7 | TRBV5-5 | TRBD2 | CASAAGTSGYEQYF | TGTGCCAGCGCCGCCGGGACTAGCGGCTACGAGCAGTACTTC
few | TRBJ2-3 | TRBV20-1 | . | CSARARAGTDTQYF | TGCAGTGCTAGGGCCAGGGCGGGTACAGATACGCAGTATTTT
. | TRBJ1-1 | TRBV10-3 | TRBD1 | CAIGEGARTEAFF | TGTGCCATCGGTGAGGGGGCACGGACTGAAGCTTTCTTT
. | TRBJ2-7 | TRBV6-5 | TRBD2 | CASSSTISGDYEQYF | TGTGCCAGCAGTTCCACGATTAGCGGGGACTACGAGCAGTACTTC
few | TRBJ2-7 | TRBV4-1 | . | CASSFQAEPGGEQYF | TGCGCCAGCAGCTTTCAGGCCGAGCCAGGAGGAGAGCAGTACTTC
few | TRBJ2-2 | TRBV20-1 | . | CSASLENTGELFF | TGCAGTGCTAGTCTAGAGAACACCGGGGAGCTGTTTTTT
. | TRBJ2-3 | TRBV12-3/TRBV12-4 | . | CASSPGGGTQYF | TGTGCCAGCAGCCCCGGAGGGGGTACGCAGTATTTT
few | TRBJ1-5 | TRBV19 | TRBD1 | CASSTTGEGNQPQHF | TGTGCCAGTAGTACGACAGGGGAGGGCAATCAGCCCCAGCATTTT
few | TRBJ1-1 | TRBV6-1 | . | CAAGPTRLTGEAFF | TGTGCCGCAGGCCCCACGAGATTGACAGGTGAAGCTTTCTTT
. | TRBJ1-4 | TRBV7-2 | . | CASSLGPTNEKLFF | TGTGCCAGCAGCTTAGGGCCAACGAATGAAAAACTGTTTTTT
. | TRBJ2-1 | TRBV7-9 | TRBD1 | CASNGQGYNEQFF | TGTGCCAGCAACGGACAGGGGTACAATGAGCAGTTCTTC
few | TRBJ2-3 | TRBV30 | . | CAWSAGDGADTQYF | TGTGCCTGGAGTGCAGGGGATGGTGCAGATACGCAGTATTTT
few | TRBJ2-1 | TRBV6-1 | TRBD2 | CASSPLAGGHNEQFF | TGTGCCAGCAGCCCTCTAGCGGGGGGTCACAATGAGCAGTTCTTC
. | TRBJ2-1 | TRBV28 | TRBD2 | CASRQREMNEQFF | TGTGCCAGCAGGCAGCGGGAGATGAATGAGCAGTTCTTC
. | TRBJ2-7 | TRBV20-1 | . | CSASLDFLSIHEQYF | TGCAGTGCTAGTCTGGACTTCCTTAGTATCCACGAGCAGTACTTC